The clone carrying this T cell receptor beta chain was counted between two and nine times. Its target is not known. The data were taken from a study of early T cells in non-severe SARS-CoV-2 infection. Across the study: Sequencing targeted bulk RNA from unsorted whole blood, leaving chains unpaired.

Overall study results and limits: Sequences matched to VDJdb favored anti-spike CD8 responses, while private and CD4 specificities were missed.

The CDR3 sequence is 16 residues long. The V end was cut by 6 bases, the J end by 0 bases, with 15 bases between. The TCR library protocol attached unique molecular identifiers to the individual cDNA molecules. TCRdb called the 5' RACE reads again in MiXCR, with one record for every CDR3 protein. This table has some 70,000 distinct CDR3 sequences, roughly an eighth appearing once. The clonotype originates from an adult who was a healthcare worker with PCR-confirmed SARS-CoV-2 infection or an uninfected control (not recorded which). The sequenced sample consisted of whole blood. This rearrangement joins TRBV12-3 or TRBV12-4 to TRBJ2-1; a weak D match, TRBD2 (6 bases). The CDR3 DNA sequence: TGTGCCAGCAGATTGGGACTTATGAGCTCCTACAATGAGCAGTTCTTC. Amino acid sequence: CASRLGLMSSYNEQFF.